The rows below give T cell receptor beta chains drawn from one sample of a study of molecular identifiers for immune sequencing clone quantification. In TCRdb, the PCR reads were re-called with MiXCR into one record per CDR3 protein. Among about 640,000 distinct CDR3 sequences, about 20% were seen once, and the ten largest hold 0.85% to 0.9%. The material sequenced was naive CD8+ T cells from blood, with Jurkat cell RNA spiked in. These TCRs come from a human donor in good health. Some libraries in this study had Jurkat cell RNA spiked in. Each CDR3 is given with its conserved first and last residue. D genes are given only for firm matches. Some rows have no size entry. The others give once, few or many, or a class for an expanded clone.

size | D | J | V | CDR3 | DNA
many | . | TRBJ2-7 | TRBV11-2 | CASSPTGPILHEQYF | TGTGCCAGCAGCCCCACGGGGCCCATCCTACACGAGCAGTACTTC
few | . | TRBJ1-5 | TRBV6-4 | CASSDVGASNQPQHF | TGTGCCAGCAGTGATGTAGGGGCCAGCAATCAGCCCCAGCATTTT
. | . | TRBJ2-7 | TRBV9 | CASGARDRPYEQYF | TGTGCCAGCGGCGCCCGAGATAGGCCCTACGAGCAGTACTTC
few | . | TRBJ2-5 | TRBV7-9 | CASSFDPAGLRYQETQYF | TGTGCCAGCAGCTTCGACCCTGCCGGACTGAGGTACCAAGAGACCCAGTACTTC
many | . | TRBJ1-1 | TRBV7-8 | CASSTDRLNTEAFF | TGTGCCAGCAGCACTGACAGACTGAACACTGAAGCTTTCTTT
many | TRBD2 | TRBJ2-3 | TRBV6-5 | CASSYGGLATDTQYF | TGTGCCAGCAGTTACGGGGGACTAGCCACAGATACGCAGTATTTT
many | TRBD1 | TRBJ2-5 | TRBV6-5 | CASSYDLGGETQYF | TGTGCCAGCAGTTACGATCTAGGGGGCGAGACCCAGTACTTC
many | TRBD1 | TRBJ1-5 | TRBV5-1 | CASSPGQGPGNQPQHF | TGCGCCAGCAGCCCGGGACAGGGTCCGGGCAATCAGCCCCAGCATTTT
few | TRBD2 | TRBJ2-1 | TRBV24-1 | CATSDETWGGYNEQFF | TGTGCCACCAGTGATGAGACTTGGGGGGGGTACAATGAGCAGTTCTTC
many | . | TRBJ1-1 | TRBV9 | CASSVGAGTEAFF | TGTGCCAGCAGCGTAGGTGCGGGGACTGAAGCTTTCTTT
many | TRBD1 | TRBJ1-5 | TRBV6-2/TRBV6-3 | CASSFGTANQPQHF | TGTGCCAGCAGTTTCGGGACAGCTAATCAGCCCCAGCATTTT
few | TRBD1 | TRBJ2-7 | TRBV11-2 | CASSPIGGTGSYEQYF | TGTGCCAGCAGCCCCATTGGGGGGACAGGGTCCTACGAGCAGTACTTC
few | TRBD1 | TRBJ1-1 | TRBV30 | CAWSLVTGEAFF | TGTGCCTGGAGTTTAGTGACAGGGGAAGCTTTCTTT
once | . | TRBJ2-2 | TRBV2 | CARGEGLKSGELLF | TGTGCCAGGGGTGAGGGCCTTAAATCCGGGGAGCTGCTTTTT
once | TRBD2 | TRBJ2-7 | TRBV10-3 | CAVSDPGLAGEQYF | TGTGCCGTCAGTGACCCGGGACTAGCGGGCGAGCAGTACTTC